Below are 25 T cell receptor beta chains sequenced from a single sample in a study of T cell responses to AZD1222 COVID-19 vaccine. Profiled with immunoSEQ multiplex PCR; TCRdb holds only in-frame clones, not every one. This table has some 120,000 clones, roughly 88% appearing once. The sample in question was peripheral blood, obtained on day 0 of MenACWY control vaccination. The receptors originated from an adult in good health.

The V gene is TRBV28, the J gene TRBJ2-1; D is undetermined. Germline loops: CDR1 MDHEN, CDR2 SYDVKM. V gave up 10 bases and J gave up 4 bases, with 20 bases separating them. CDR3 length: 15 amino acids. CDR3 residues: CATITRHNRYNEQFF. The CDR3 coding sequence is TGTGCCACGATCACGAGACATAACCGTTACAATGAGCAGTTCTTC.

CDR3: CSVGLGQGDGYTF. DNA for the CDR3: TGCAGCGTTGGATTAGGGCAGGGCGATGGCTACACCTTC. The chain employs TRBV29-1 and TRBJ1-2; tentatively, D is TRBD1 (5 bases). Trimming shortened V by 4 bases and J by 6 bases, and 15 bases separated the two germline ends. This CDR3 has 13 amino acids. Germline CDR1 reads SQVTM; CDR2 reads ANQGSEA.

This sequence joins TRBV12-3 or TRBV12-4 and TRBJ2-3; D not resolved. CDR3 length equals 11 residues. V gave up 5 bases and J gave up 6 bases, with 6 bases separating them. The CDR3 sequence is CASSTMDTQYF. As DNA, the CDR3 is TGTGCCAGCAGTACAATGGATACGCAGTATTTT.

This clone has only a few counts. This chain connects TRBV10-3 to TRBJ1-1, with a weak D call TRBD1 (6 bases). This CDR3 is 12 amino acids long. The V and J ends lost 3 bases and 6 bases respectively, with 8 bases between them. The germline V gene encodes CDR1 ENHRY and CDR2 SYGVKD. Here the CDR3 reads CAISERGAEAFF. CDR3 nucleotide sequence: TGTGCCATCAGTGAAAGGGGGGCTGAAGCTTTCTTT.

This chain joins TRBV18 and TRBJ2-6, with D hard to call. Trimming removed 0 bases from V and 6 bases from J, with 12 bases in between. CDR1 and CDR2 from the germline V gene are KGHSH and LQKENI. The CDR3 is 16 amino acids. CDR3 in amino acids: CASSPPGIFVANVLTF. CDR3 DNA: TGTGCCAGCTCACCACCGGGCATCTTTGTGGCCAACGTCCTGACTTTC. Variable domain in full (rest from reference TRBV18 and TRBJ2-6): NAGVMQNPRHLVRRRGQEARLRCSPMKGHSHVYWYRQLPEEGLKFMVYLQKENIIDESGMPKERFSAEFPKEGPSILRIQQVVRGDSAAYFCASSPPGIFVANVLTFGAGSRLTVL.

This clone was picked up one time. This CDR3 is CSASPREWQETQYF. CDR3 coding DNA: TGCAGTGCTAGTCCGCGGGAGTGGCAAGAGACCCAGTACTTC. The rearrangement uses TRBV20-1 and TRBJ2-5, with TRBD2 matching 7 bases. The CDR3 loop spans 14 amino acids. CDR1 and CDR2 (germline): DFQATT, SNEGSKA (reference sequence). J gave up 2 bases and V 3 bases, and 6 bases lay outside the gene matches.

The V call is TRBV5-1, the J call TRBJ2-3; 13 bases match TRBD2. This CDR3 region has 16 residues. Per germline, CDR1 SGHRS and CDR2 YFSETQ. Germline trimming cut 4 bases from V and 1 base from J; bases unmatched to any gene: 3. The CDR3 sequence is CASSIGLAGGTDTQYF. CDR3 DNA: TGCGCCAGCAGCATCGGACTAGCGGGGGGCACAGATACGCAGTATTTT.

V gene TRBV12-3 or TRBV12-4 combines with J gene TRBJ1-1, with a tentative D call TRBD1 (6 bases). Trimming left V 6 bases short and J 1 base short, with 9 bases between. CDR3 length: 13 residues. The CDR3 DNA follows: TGTGCCAGCAGACGACAGGAGAACACTGAAGCTTTCTTT. As protein: CASRRQENTEAFF.

This rearrangement joins TRBV16 to TRBJ2-1, with D perhaps assigned TRBD1 or TRBD2 (5 bases each). Between the trimmed V and J ends, which lost 0 bases and 7 bases, there was a span of 7 bases. The germline V gene has CDR1 KGHSY and CDR2 FQNENV. This CDR3 has 13 residues. The CDR3 DNA reads as TGTGCCAGCAGCCAATCGAGGGGAAATGAGCAGTTCTTC. The encoded protein is CASSQSRGNEQFF. The whole variable domain, filled in from reference TRBV16 and TRBJ2-1, reads GEEVAQTPKHLVRGEGQKAKLYCAPIKGHSYVFWYQQVLKNEFKFLISFQNENVFDETGMPKERFSAKCLPNSPCSLEIQATKLEDSAVYFCASSQSRGNEQFFGPGTRLTVL.

This clone occurred once. The chain has TRBV10-1 and TRBJ2-3; 11 bases align to TRBD1. Germline CDR1 reads WNHNN; CDR2 reads SYGVQD (reference sequence). The CDR3 spans 17 residues. J was trimmed by 1 base and V by 2 bases; bases with no gene match: 5. The CDR3 region is CASSEGQGATGTDTQYF. CDR3 DNA sequence: TGCGCCAGCAGTGAGGGACAGGGGGCTACTGGCACAGATACGCAGTATTTT.

This chain connects TRBV5-4 to TRBJ1-4; D perhaps matches TRBD1 (6 bases). Germline V gene lookup returns CDR1 SGHNT and CDR2 YYREEE (reference sequence). Trimming removed 4 bases from V and 7 bases from J, with 20 bases in between. The CDR3 extends over 16 amino acids. CDR3 loop: CASSTGGGGRGEKLFF. For the CDR3, the DNA is TGTGCCAGCAGCACCGGCGGGGGGGGGCGAGGTGAAAAACTGTTTTTT.

The gene calls are TRBV18 and TRBJ2-1, with 7 bases fitting TRBD2. V was clipped by 2 bases and J by 4 bases; unmatched bases: 11. This CDR3 is built from 17 residues. Germline lookup yields CDR1 KGHSH and CDR2 LQKENI. CDR3 DNA sequence: TGTGCCAGCTCACCAAGTAGAACGGGACTACTGTACAATGAGCAGTTCTTC. Protein sequence: CASSPSRTGLLYNEQFF.

The chain uses TRBV11-2 and TRBJ1-4; 10 bases map to TRBD1. V was pared by 5 bases and J by 8 bases, with 5 bases of the junction left unmatched. The CDR3 is 14 residues long. The germline V gene encodes CDR1 SGHAT and CDR2 FQNNGV. CDR3 sequence: CASSLRDRGEKLFF. Here the CDR3 DNA reads TGTGCCAGCAGCCTCCGGGACAGGGGAGAAAAACTGTTTTTT.

The chain employs TRBV5-4 and TRBJ2-7, with TRBD2 identical over 7 bases. The CDR3 loop spans 15 amino acids. The V and J ends lost 4 bases and 0 bases, in that order; junction bases with no gene match: 7. Germline-derived CDR1 and CDR2 are SGHNT and YYREEE (reference sequence). CDR3 bases: TGTGCCAGCAGCACAGCTAGCGGATCCTCCTACGAGCAGTACTTC. It translates to CASSTASGSSYEQYF. Based on the CDR3 plus reference TRBV5-4 and TRBJ2-7, the full variable domain is ETGVTQSPTHLIKTRGQQVTLRCSSQSGHNTVSWYQQALGQGPQFIFQYYREEENGRGNFPPRFSGLQFPNYSSELNVNALELDDSALYLCASSTASGSSYEQYFGPGTRLTVT.

This rearrangement joins TRBV7-2 to TRBJ2-5; 15 nucleotides agree with TRBD2. V dropped 6 bases and J dropped 4; count of bases not matched to a gene: 9. The CDR3 consists of 17 residues. Germline CDR1 and CDR2: SGHTA and FQGNSA. DNA of the CDR3: TGTGCCAGCAGTGATCGGACTAGCGGGAGGGCCGGAGAGACCCAGTACTTC. Protein product: CASSDRTSGRAGETQYF.

The rearrangement joins TRBV27 to TRBJ2-7; D is perhaps TRBD1 (6 bases). V dropped 10 bases and J dropped 4 bases, with 20 bases sitting between them. CDR3 length: 14 residues. Germline lookup yields CDR1 MNHEY and CDR2 SMNVEV (reference sequence). CDR3 residues: CATSINQGSYEQYF. DNA of the CDR3: TGTGCCACCTCCATAAACCAGGGGTCATACGAGCAGTACTTC.

The chain is built from TRBV30 and TRBJ1-2; D not resolved. CDR1 GTSNPN and CDR2 SVGIG come from the germline V gene (reference sequence). The CDR3 is 13 amino acids. With 2 bases removed from V and 2 bases from J, the gap between germline ends came to 9 bases. The DNA for the CDR3 is TGTGCCTGGAGTTTGATCGACAACTATGGCTACACCTTC. As protein: CAWSLIDNYGYTF.

This clone has just one count. CDR3 in DNA: TGTGCCAGCAGCCAGAAGGGCAGGGCTATCTCAGCTAATGAAAAACTGTTTTTT. Amino acid sequence: CASSQKGRAISANEKLFF. The rearrangement joins TRBV13 to TRBJ1-4, with a possible D match to TRBD1 (5 bases). Germline lookup yields CDR1 PRHDT and CDR2 FYEKMQ (reference sequence). V was pared by 5 bases and J by 3 bases, with 22 bases between. The length of the CDR3 is 18 residues.

This chain connects TRBV14 to TRBJ2-1; D gene ambiguous. CDR1 is SGHDN and CDR2 is FVKESK in the germline V gene. The CDR3 runs to 17 residues. Trimming stripped 1 base from V and 0 bases from J, with 13 bases between. DNA of the CDR3: TGTGCCAGCAGCCAAGGTGTCGGGCCAGCCTCCTACAATGAGCAGTTCTTC. Its translation: CASSQGVGPASYNEQFF.

The chain employs TRBV20-1 and TRBJ2-1, with TRBD2 matching over 7 bases. The CDR3 consists of 13 residues. Trimming removed 3 bases from V and 5 bases from J; junction bases left unmatched: 4. CDR1 is DFQATT and CDR2 is SNEGSKA in the germline V gene (reference sequence). The CDR3 sequence: CSASWAGDNEQFF. In nucleotides, the CDR3 is TGCAGTGCTAGTTGGGCGGGGGACAATGAGCAGTTCTTC.

The rearrangement joins TRBV15 to TRBJ1-4; D not certain. CDR1 LNHNV and CDR2 YYDKDF come from the germline V gene (reference sequence). The CDR3 is 15 amino acids. V was clipped by 0 bases and J by 7 bases, with 12 bases between them. This CDR3 reads CATSREVGYREKLFF. CDR3 DNA sequence: TGTGCCACCAGCAGAGAAGTGGGATATCGTGAAAAACTGTTTTTT.

The genes are TRBV7-2 and TRBJ2-1; D not resolved. The CDR3 extends over 15 amino acids. Trimming cost V 5 bases and J 4 bases, with 15 bases left between them. Germline V gene data show CDR1 as SGHTA and CDR2 as FQGNSA. CDR3 residues: CASSPSGTMYNEQFF. The CDR3 DNA sequence: TGTGCCAGCAGCCCCTCTGGAACCATGTACAATGAGCAGTTCTTC.

A single count supports this clone. V is TRBV27 and J is TRBJ2-7; a weak D match, TRBD2 (6 bases). Trimming took 6 bases from V and 0 from J, leaving 15 bases between them. The germline V gene has CDR1 MNHEY and CDR2 SMNVEV (reference sequence). The CDR3 is 15 residues long. CDR3 bases: TGTGCCAGCAGCACCATTAGCGGAAGCTCCTACGAGCAGTACTTC. This sequence encodes CASSTISGSSYEQYF.

This sequence joins TRBV28 and TRBJ1-6; D remains unclear. V was clipped by 4 bases and J by 0 bases, with 7 bases between them. This CDR3 has 15 amino acids. Germline lookup yields CDR1 MDHEN and CDR2 SYDVKM. As DNA, the CDR3 is TGTGCCAGCAGTTCCCCGAGCTCCTATAATTCACCCCTCCACTTT. Residues: CASSSPSSYNSPLHF.

V gene TRBV6-5 combines with J gene TRBJ1-1; unclear D gene. The CDR3 is made up of 14 amino acids. The V gene lost 0 bases and the J gene lost 1 base, with 6 bases spanning the gap. The germline V gene has CDR1 MNHEY and CDR2 SVGAGI. This CDR3 is CASSYSRENTEAFF. The CDR3 region has the DNA TGTGCCAGCAGTTACTCGAGGGAGAACACTGAAGCTTTCTTT.